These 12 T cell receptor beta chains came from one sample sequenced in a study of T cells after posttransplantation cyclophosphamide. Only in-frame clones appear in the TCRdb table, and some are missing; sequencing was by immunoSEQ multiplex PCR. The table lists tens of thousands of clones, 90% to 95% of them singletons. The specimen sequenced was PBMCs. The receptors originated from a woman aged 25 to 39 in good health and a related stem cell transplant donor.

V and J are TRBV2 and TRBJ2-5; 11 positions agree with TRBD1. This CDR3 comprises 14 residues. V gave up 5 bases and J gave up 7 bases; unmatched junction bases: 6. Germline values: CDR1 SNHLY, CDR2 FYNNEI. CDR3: CASSTGQGVGTQYF. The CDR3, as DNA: TGTGCCAGCAGTACGGGACAGGGGGTCGGGACCCAGTACTTC.

In nucleotides, the CDR3 is TGTGCCAGCAGTGAGACAGACAACTACGAGCAGTACTTC. It yields the protein CASSETDNYEQYF. V gene TRBV28 combines with J gene TRBJ2-7; possibly TRBD1 for D (5 bases). V lost 5 bases and J 3 bases, leaving 11 bases between the germline ends. The CDR3 sequence is 13 residues long. CDR1 and CDR2 (germline): MDHEN, SYDVKM.

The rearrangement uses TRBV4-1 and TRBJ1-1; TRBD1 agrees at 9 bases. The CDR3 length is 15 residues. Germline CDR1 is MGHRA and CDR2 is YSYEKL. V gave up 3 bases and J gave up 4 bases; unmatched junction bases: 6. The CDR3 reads CASSQSNRGLTEAFF. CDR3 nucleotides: TGCGCCAGCAGCCAGTCAAACAGGGGGCTCACTGAAGCTTTCTTT.

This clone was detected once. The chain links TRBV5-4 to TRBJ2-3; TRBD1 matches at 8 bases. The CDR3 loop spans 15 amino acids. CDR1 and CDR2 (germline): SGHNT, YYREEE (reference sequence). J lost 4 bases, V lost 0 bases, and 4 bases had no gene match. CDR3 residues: CASSLGTGSSDTQYF. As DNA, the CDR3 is TGTGCCAGCAGCTTGGGGACAGGGAGTTCAGATACGCAGTATTTT.

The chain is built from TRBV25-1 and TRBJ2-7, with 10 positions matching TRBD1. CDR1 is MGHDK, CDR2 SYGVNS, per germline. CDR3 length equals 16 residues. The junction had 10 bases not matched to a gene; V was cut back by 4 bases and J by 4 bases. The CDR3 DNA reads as TGTGCCAGCAGTGGGCCCCCGGGACAGGGGTCGTACGAGCAGTACTTC. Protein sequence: CASSGPPGQGSYEQYF.

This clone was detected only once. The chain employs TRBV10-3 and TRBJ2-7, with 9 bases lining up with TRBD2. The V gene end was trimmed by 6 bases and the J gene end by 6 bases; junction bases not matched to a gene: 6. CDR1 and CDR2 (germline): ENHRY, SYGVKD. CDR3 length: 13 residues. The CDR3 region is CAISPAGGGEQYF. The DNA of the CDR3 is TGTGCCATCAGCCCCGCGGGGGGGGGCGAGCAGTACTTC.

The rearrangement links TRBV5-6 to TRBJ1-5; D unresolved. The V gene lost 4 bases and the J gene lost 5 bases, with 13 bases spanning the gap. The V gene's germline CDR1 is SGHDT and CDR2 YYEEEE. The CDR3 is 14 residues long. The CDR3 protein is CASSPMAGDQPQHF. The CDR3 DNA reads TGTGCCAGCAGCCCCATGGCGGGAGATCAGCCCCAGCATTTT.

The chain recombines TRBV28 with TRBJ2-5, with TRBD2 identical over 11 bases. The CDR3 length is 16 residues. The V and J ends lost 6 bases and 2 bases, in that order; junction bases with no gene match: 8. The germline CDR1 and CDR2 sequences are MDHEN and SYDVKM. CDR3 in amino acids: CASRSRLAGLQETQYF. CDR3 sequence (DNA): TGTGCCAGCAGGTCCCGACTAGCGGGGCTACAAGAGACCCAGTACTTC.

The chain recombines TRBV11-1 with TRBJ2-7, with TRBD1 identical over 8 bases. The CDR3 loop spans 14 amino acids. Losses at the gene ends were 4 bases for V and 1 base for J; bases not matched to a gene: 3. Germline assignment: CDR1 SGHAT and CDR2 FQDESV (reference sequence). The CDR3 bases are TGTGCCAGCAGCTCCCGGACAGGGTCCTACGAGCAGTACTTC. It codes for CASSSRTGSYEQYF.

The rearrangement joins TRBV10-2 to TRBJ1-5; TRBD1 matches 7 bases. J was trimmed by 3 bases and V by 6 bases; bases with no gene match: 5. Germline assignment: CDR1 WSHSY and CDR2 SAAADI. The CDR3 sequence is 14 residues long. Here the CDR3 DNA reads TGCGCCAGCAGGGTTGGGACAGACAATCAGCCCCAGCATTTT. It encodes CASRVGTDNQPQHF.

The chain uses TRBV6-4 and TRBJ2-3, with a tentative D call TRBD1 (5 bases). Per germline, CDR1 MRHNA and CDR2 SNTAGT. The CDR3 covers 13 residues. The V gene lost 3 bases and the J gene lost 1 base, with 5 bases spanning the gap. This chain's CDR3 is CASSEQGTDTQYF. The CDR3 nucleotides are TGTGCCAGCAGTGAACAGGGCACAGATACGCAGTATTTT.

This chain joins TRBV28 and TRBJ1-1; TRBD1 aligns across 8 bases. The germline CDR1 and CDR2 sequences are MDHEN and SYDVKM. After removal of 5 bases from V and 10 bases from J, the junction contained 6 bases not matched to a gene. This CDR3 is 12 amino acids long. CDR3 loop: CASSPRTGRAFF. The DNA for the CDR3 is TGTGCCAGCAGTCCCAGGACAGGGAGAGCTTTCTTT.